These T cell receptor beta chains were read from a single sample in a study of T-cell reconstitution after alpha-beta-depleted transplantation in children. One entry per CDR3 protein, called by TCRdb with MiXCR from the PCR reads. Of 780,000 or so distinct CDR3 sequences listed, 16% were seen once; the top ten hold 5%. The source was PBMCs, mostly from graft donor cells, collected 360 days after TCRalphabeta/CD19-depleted stem cell transplant. These receptors came from a male patient under 18 who had a stem cell transplant for acute lymphoblastic leukemia, so the T cells may come from the graft donor. CDR3s include the opening cysteine and the closing phenylalanine or tryptophan. The order of the fields is J gene, D gene, CDR3 length, V gene, clone size, CDR3 DNA, CDR3 protein. A D gene is named only where the DNA matches it firmly. A clone size is listed for some rows: how often the clone was seen (once, few, many), or a class if it is expanded.

>TRBJ1-5|TRBD1|15|TRBV7-8|NA
TGTGCCAGCAGGATTTCGGGAACAGGGGTTCAGCCCCAGCATTTT
CASRISGTGVQPQHF
>TRBJ1-5|NA|14|TRBV20-1|NA
TGCAGTGTTAAATTGGACAGAAGCAATCAGCCCCAGCATTTT
CSVKLDRSNQPQHF
>TRBJ2-5|NA|10|TRBV20-1|NA
TGCAGTGCTATTGTCCAGACCCAGTACTTC
CSAIVQTQYF
>TRBJ2-3|NA|14|TRBV20-1|few
TGCAGTGCTGCTACGGGGATTATAACAGATACGCAGTATTTT
CSAATGIITDTQYF
>TRBJ2-1|NA|13|TRBV25-1|few
TGTGCCAGCAGAGGGACGGTGGGGAATGAGCAGTTCTTC
CASRGTVGNEQFF
>TRBJ2-5|TRBD2|17|TRBV12-3/TRBV12-4|many
TGTGCCAGCAGTTTCGTTTTGTCCAGGGAGGGACAAGAGACCCAGTACTTC
CASSFVLSREGQETQYF
>TRBJ2-2|TRBD2|17|TRBV18|NA
TGTGCCAGCTCACCGCAACGGACTAGCGGGAGTACCGGGGAGCTGTTTTTT
CASSPQRTSGSTGELFF
>TRBJ2-1|TRBD1|15|TRBV29-1|many
TGCAGCGTTGAAGGGGGACAGACTCTCTACAATGAGCAGTTCTTC
CSVEGGQTLYNEQFF
>TRBJ2-3|NA|13|TRBV10-3|many
TGTGCCATCAGTGAATACGACGTGTATACGCAGTATTTT
CAISEYDVYTQYF
>TRBJ2-7|NA|16|TRBV12-3/TRBV12-4|NA
TGTGCCAGCAGCAGGTTAGGGGGAGTGGGATTCTACGAGCAGTACTTC
CASSRLGGVGFYEQYF
>TRBJ2-3|NA|14|TRBV12-3/TRBV12-4|many
TGTGCCAGCACACCGGGCCTGAGGGCAGATACGCAGTATTTT
CASTPGLRADTQYF
>TRBJ1-1|NA|9|TRBV9|many
TGTGCCAGCAGCCCTCGCCAGGACTTT
CASSPRQDF
>TRBJ2-1|NA|15|TRBV6-1|few
TGTGCCAGCGGGTATGACAGGAGCTCCTACAATGAGCAGTTCTTC
CASGYDRSSYNEQFF
>TRBJ2-7|NA|10|TRBV20-1|NA
TGCAGTGCTAGACCGGGCGAGCAGTACTTC
CSARPGEQYF
>TRBJ2-7|NA|12|TRBV21-1|few
TGTGCCAGCAGCAAAACGACGGAGGAGCAGTACTTC
CASSKTTEEQYF
>TRBJ1-1|NA|14|TRBV25-1|NA
TGTGCCAGCAGGGGCCAGGCAGCCCCCACTGAAGCTTTCTTT
CASRGQAAPTEAFF
>TRBJ2-7|NA|16|TRBV12-3/TRBV12-4|many
TGTGCCAGCACCTACGCCGGTAAGGCGATTCCCTACGAGCAGTACTTC
CASTYAGKAIPYEQYF
>TRBJ2-1|TRBD2|14|TRBV12-3/TRBV12-4|NA
TGTGCCAGCAACCTACTAGCGGGACGGAATGAGCAGTTCTTC
CASNLLAGRNEQFF
>TRBJ2-7|TRBD1|13|TRBV19|few
TGTGCCAGTAGTAAAACGGACAGGTTCGAGCAGTACTTC
CASSKTDRFEQYF
>TRBJ2-1|TRBD2|16|TRBV10-2|NA
TGCGCCAGCAGTGACGGTTTAGCGGGAGGTGGGAATGAGCAGTTCTTC
CASSDGLAGGGNEQFF
>TRBJ2-7|NA|15|TRBV18|NA
TGTGCCAGCTCACCCCTCCCTCTTCCCTACTACGAGCAGTACTTC
CASSPLPLPYYEQYF
>TRBJ2-3|TRBD1|17|TRBV5-1|NA
TGCGCCAGCAGGCCGAACAGGGGGGTCCTAAGCACAGATACGCAGTATTTT
CASRPNRGVLSTDTQYF
>TRBJ1-5|TRBD1|15|TRBV20-1|NA
TGCAGTGCTAAAAGAACTGCAGGGGGAAATCAGCCCCAGCATTTT
CSAKRTAGGNQPQHF
>TRBJ2-3|TRBD1|15|TRBV7-8|few
TGTGCCAGCGGATCGAGACAGGGGAGCACAGATACGCAGTATTTT
CASGSRQGSTDTQYF
>TRBJ2-1|NA|16|TRBV12-3/TRBV12-4|NA
TGTGCCAGCAGCCCTACCGACTGGAACTTACGGGATGAGCAGTTCTTC
CASSPTDWNLRDEQFF
>TRBJ2-7|TRBD1|14|TRBV9|NA
TGTGCCAGCAGCCCACGCGGGACAGGGGGCGAGCAGTACTTC
CASSPRGTGGEQYF
>TRBJ2-3|NA|16|TRBV12-3/TRBV12-4|many
TGTGCCAGCAGGCCTTGGGGCTCTCCTAGCACAGATACGCAGTATTTT
CASRPWGSPSTDTQYF
>TRBJ2-7|NA|16|TRBV12-3/TRBV12-4|many
TGTGCCAGCAGTCTTATTCCGGGACTTTATACTTACGAGCAGTACTTC
CASSLIPGLYTYEQYF
>TRBJ2-7|NA|15|TRBV12-3/TRBV12-4|few
TGTGCCAGCAGTTTTAGGGGACGTGGGGCCTACGAGCAGTACTTC
CASSFRGRGAYEQYF
>TRBJ2-2|NA|16|TRBV29-1|NA
TGCAGCGTTGCCGGGACACCAAGGGAGAACACCGGGGAGCTGTTTTTT
CSVAGTPRENTGELFF